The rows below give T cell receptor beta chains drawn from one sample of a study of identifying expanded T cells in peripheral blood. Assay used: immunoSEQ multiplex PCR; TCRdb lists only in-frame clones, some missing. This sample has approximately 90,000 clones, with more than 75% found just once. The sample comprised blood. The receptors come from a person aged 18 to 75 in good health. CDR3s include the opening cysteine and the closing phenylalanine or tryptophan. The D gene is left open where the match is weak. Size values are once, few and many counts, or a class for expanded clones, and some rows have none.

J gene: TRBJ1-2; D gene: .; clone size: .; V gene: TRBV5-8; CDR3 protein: CASSLANTGYGYTF; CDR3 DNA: TGTGCCAGCAGCTTGGCGAATACAGGGTATGGCTACACCTTC
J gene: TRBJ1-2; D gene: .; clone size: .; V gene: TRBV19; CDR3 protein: CASSVTATPGYYGYTF; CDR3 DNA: TGTGCCAGTAGTGTTACAGCGACCCCAGGGTACTATGGCTACACCTTC
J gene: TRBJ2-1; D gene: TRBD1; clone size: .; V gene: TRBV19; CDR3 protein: CASSNRDRTFNEQFF; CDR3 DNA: TGTGCCAGTAGTAACCGGGACAGGACATTCAATGAGCAGTTCTTC
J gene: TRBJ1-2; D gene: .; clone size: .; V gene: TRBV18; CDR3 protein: CASSHAAGAGNYGYTF; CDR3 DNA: TGTGCCAGCTCACACGCCGCCGGGGCGGGAAACTATGGCTACACCTTC
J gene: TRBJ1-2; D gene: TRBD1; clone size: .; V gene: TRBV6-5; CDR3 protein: CASSYPSRQGGYGYTF; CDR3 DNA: TGTGCCAGCAGTTACCCGTCCCGACAGGGCGGCTATGGCTACACCTTC
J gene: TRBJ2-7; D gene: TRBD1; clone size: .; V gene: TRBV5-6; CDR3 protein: CASSLEGQGPFLVGEQYF; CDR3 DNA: TGTGCCAGCAGCTTGGAAGGACAGGGGCCATTTTTAGTGGGAGAGCAGTACTTC
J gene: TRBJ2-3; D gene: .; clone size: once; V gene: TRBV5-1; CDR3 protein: CASSLGGSTDTQYF; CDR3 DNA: TGCGCCAGCAGCTTGGGCGGTAGCACAGATACGCAGTATTTT
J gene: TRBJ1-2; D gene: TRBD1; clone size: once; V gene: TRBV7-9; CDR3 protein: CASSDGTEWKGYTF; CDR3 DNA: TGTGCCAGCAGCGATGGGACAGAATGGAAGGGCTACACCTTC
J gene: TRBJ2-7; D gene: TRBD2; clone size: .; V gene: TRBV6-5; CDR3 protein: CASSPNGGTLYEQYF; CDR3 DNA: TGTGCCAGCAGTCCTAACGGGGGGACCCTTTACGAGCAGTACTTC
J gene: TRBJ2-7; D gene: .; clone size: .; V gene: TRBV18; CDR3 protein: CASSPATLAYEQYF; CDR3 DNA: TGTGCCAGCTCACCCGCCACCCTGGCCTACGAGCAGTACTTC
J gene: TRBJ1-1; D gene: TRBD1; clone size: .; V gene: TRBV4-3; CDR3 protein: CASSQLQRSGGEAFF; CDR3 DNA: TGCGCCAGCAGCCAGCTCCAACGCTCAGGGGGGGAAGCTTTCTTT
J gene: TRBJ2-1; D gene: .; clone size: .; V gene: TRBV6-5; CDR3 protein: CASTNRNEQFF; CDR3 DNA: TGTGCCAGCACAAATCGGAATGAGCAGTTCTTC
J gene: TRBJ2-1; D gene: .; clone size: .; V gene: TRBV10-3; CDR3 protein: CAISELPKLHNEQFF; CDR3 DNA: TGTGCCATCAGTGAGCTTCCGAAACTCCACAATGAGCAGTTCTTC
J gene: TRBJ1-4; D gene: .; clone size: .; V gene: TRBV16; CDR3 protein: CASRESGRNSEKLFF; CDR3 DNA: TGTGCCAGCAGGGAATCAGGGAGGAACAGTGAAAAACTGTTTTTT
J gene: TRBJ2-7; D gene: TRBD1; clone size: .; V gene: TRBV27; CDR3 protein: CASSLSGQGGSYEQYF; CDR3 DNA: TGTGCCAGCAGTTTATCGGGACAGGGTGGAAGCTACGAGCAGTACTTC
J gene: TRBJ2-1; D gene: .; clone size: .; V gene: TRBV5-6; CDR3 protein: CASSLEWQSSYNEQFF; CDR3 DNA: TGTGCCAGCAGCTTGGAATGGCAGAGCTCCTACAATGAGCAGTTCTTC
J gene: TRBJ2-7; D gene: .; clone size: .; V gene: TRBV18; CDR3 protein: CASSQADTYEQYF; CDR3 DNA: TGTGCCAGCTCACAGGCAGACACCTACGAGCAGTACTTC
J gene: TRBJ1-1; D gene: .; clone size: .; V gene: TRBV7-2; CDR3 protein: CASSPIGWNTEAFF; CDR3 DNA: TGTGCCAGCAGCCCTATAGGTTGGAACACTGAAGCTTTCTTT
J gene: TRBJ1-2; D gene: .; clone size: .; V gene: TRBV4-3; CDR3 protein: CASSQVGRAHGYTF; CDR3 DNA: TGCGCCAGCAGCCAAGTGGGGAGGGCCCATGGCTACACCTTC
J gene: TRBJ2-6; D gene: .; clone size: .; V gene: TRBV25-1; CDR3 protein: CASSDPGVSASGANVLTF; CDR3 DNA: TGTGCCAGCAGTGATCCGGGGGTGTCCGCCTCTGGGGCCAACGTCCTGACTTTC
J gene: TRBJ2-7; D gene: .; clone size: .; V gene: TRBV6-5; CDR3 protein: CASSYSFRGIFNEQYF; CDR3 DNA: TGTGCCAGCAGTTACTCGTTCCGGGGAATCTTCAACGAGCAGTACTTC
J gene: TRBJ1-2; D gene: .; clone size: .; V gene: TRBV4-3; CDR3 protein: CASSQATYLSAGYTF; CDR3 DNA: TGCGCCAGCAGCCAAGCGACCTATCTTTCAGCTGGCTACACCTTC
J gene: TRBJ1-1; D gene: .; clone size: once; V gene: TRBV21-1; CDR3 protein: CASSKTGGIRNTEAFF; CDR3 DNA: TGTGCCAGCAGCAAAACCGGGGGAATAAGGAACACTGAAGCTTTCTTT